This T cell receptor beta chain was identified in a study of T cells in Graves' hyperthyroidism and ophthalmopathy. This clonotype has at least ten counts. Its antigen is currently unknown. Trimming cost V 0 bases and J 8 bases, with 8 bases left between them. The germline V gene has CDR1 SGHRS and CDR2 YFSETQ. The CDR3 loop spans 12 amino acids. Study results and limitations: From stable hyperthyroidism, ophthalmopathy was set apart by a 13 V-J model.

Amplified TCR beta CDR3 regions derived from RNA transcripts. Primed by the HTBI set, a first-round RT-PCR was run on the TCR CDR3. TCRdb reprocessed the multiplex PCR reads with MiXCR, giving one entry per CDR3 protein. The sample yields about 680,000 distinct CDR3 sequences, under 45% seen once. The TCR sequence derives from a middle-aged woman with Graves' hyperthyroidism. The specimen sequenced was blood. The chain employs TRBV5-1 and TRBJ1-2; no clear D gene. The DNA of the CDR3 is TGCGCCAGCAGCTTGGATGGGTTGGGCTACACCTTC. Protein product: CASSLDGLGYTF.